The clone carrying this T cell receptor beta chain showed up just a few times. Its specificity is not known. Libraries were made from TCR beta cDNA, and they carried unique molecular identifiers. About 500,000 cDNA molecules were obtained per 1 to 10 million input T cells. TCRdb re-called the PCR reads with MiXCR, one entry per CDR3 protein. The data show about 810,000 distinct CDR3 sequences, with about 50% seen just once and around 4.5% held by the top ten. This specimen comes from a study of post-analysis software for immune sequencing data. Overall study: Both relapsing-remitting and secondary progressive multiple sclerosis featured among the disease courses, as did progressive-relapsing multiple sclerosis.

Study-level results: Five TRBV segments, including TRBV5-6, TRBV5-1 and TRBV20-1, were more frequent in patients than controls.

Germline V gene lookup returns CDR1 DFQATT and CDR2 SNEGSKA (reference sequence). The CDR3 is 17 residues long. The ends lost 6 bases at V and 3 bases at J; junction bases unmatched: 12. This chain joins TRBV20-1 and TRBJ2-7; TRBD2 matches at 15 bases. The origin of this receptor is a girl aged 5 to 17 with multiple sclerosis. Sequencing was performed on blood. The CDR3 is CSASGLAGGQGNYEQYF. In nucleotides, the CDR3 is TGCAGTGCCTCGGGACTAGCGGGAGGCCAGGGGAACTACGAGCAGTACTTC.